A single sample is the source of the 2 T cell receptor beta chains below, sequenced in a study of OX40 agonist ivuxolimab in advanced cancers. Sequencing was performed with immunoSEQ multiplex PCR; in TCRdb, only in-frame clones are kept and a portion is missing. The table shows over 65,000 clones, with around 85% occurring only once. The starting material was CD4+ or CD8+ T cells sorted from blood, obtained in a trial of the OX40 agonist ivuxolimab. All receptors derive from an adult with an advanced solid tumor such as melanoma, head and neck, liver or kidney cancer.

The chain couples TRBV7-6 to TRBJ2-5; D unresolved. The CDR3 is 13 residues long. The germline CDR1 and CDR2 sequences are SGHVS and FNYEAQ. V lost 2 bases to trimming and J lost 5 bases, with 9 bases between them. This CDR3 is CASSLNPWETQYF. The CDR3 region has the DNA TGTGCCAGCAGCTTAAACCCCTGGGAGACCCAGTACTTC.

This clone was detected only a few times. The CDR3 spells CASSDPRVPTDTQYF. In DNA form, the CDR3 reads TGTGCCAGCAGTGATCCTAGAGTTCCCACAGATACGCAGTATTTT. This chain connects TRBV25-1 to TRBJ2-3; D ambiguous. Trimming removed 3 bases from V and 2 bases from J, with 12 bases in between. The CDR3 has 15 amino acids. Germline CDR1 is MGHDK and CDR2 is SYGVNS. The full variable domain, completed using reference TRBV25-1 and TRBJ2-3, is EADIYQTPRYLVIGTGKKITLECSQTMGHDKMYWYQQDPGMELHLIHYSYGVNSTEKGDLSSESTVSRIRTEHFPLTLESARPSHTSQYLCASSDPRVPTDTQYFGPGTRLTVL.